This T cell receptor beta chain was identified in a study of post-analysis software for immune sequencing data (dated by TCRdb to about 2015). About the study as a whole: Relapsing-remitting, secondary progressive and progressive-relapsing multiple sclerosis were recorded as disease courses, and subtype annotation was lacking for some patients. Patient repertoires were compared against roughly 10 previously published healthy control repertoires from donors aged 6 to 25 years. A subset of samples was prepared in parallel using single-end sample barcoding, then pooled and co-amplified after Illumina adapter ligation.

V lost 1 base and J lost 8 bases; the stretch between them is 14 bases long. The germline V gene specifies SGHAT as CDR1 and FQNNGV as CDR2. CDR3 length: 14 amino acids, cysteine to phenylalanine. Only the CDR3 portion is preserved as DNA: 42 bases, with reading frame beginning at the first base. This clonotype was recorded a few times. Which antigen it targets is not known. Per-base qualities were not stored, and no clone one base away is much larger. The protocol used for the library was PCR. Sequencing relied on an Illumina HiSeq 2500. To reduce PCR and sequencing biases, unique molecular identifiers were built into the TCR beta cDNA libraries. Some 500,000 cDNA molecules were obtained per 1 to 10 million input T cells, so each molecule approximated one T cell. The patient libraries were prepared and sequenced using the same protocol as the earlier healthy control dataset. Within a given batch, samples were prepared together, multiplexed and sequenced on the same HiSeq lane. The paper's data handling went like this. MIGEC was used to process the raw barcoded reads, and molecular identifier groups with only a single read were discarded before consensus assembly and CDR3 extraction. Clonotype tables were post-analysed with VDJtools, and diversity was normalized by down-sampling all datasets to the smallest sample size. In repertoire overlap clustering, CDR3 amino acid sequences, but not nucleotide sequences, were matched to correct batch-related cross-sample contamination. TCRdb handled the public reads itself, with Q25 trimming in fastp and clone calling in MiXCR, and kept productive beta chains. All rows with the same CDR3 protein become a single entry with the most common DNA and genes. Here the V and J calls rest on TCRdb's processing, not on the authors' analysis. In all, the sample holds about 500,000 distinct CDR3 sequences, and roughly 46% of those were seen once. The top ten clones comprise about 12% of the sample.

To demonstrate the VDJtools post-analysis software, the study profiled TCR beta repertoires from the peripheral blood of 10 to 15 young patients with multiple sclerosis. The patients with multiple sclerosis were children and adolescents between about 6 and 17 years of age. General findings and caveats noted by the study authors: Strong co-clustering of samples prepared in the same batch was shown by direct clustering with F measure, prompting a batch-effect correction. Significantly lower normalized Chao1 diversity was found in multiple sclerosis patients than in controls, suggesting substantial peripheral T-cell clonal expansion. The control group was slightly older than the multiple sclerosis patient group. Patients showed significantly higher frequencies than controls for five TRBV segments, among them TRBV5-6, TRBV5-1 and TRBV20-1.

This sequence uses TRBV11-2 and TRBJ1-2, with a weak D call of TRBD1 (6 bases match). The source is a girl aged 5 to 17 with multiple sclerosis. The specimen was blood. The nucleotides are TGTGCCAGCAGCTTAGTTGATACAGGGCTGGGCTACACCTTC. Its amino acids are CASSLVDTGLGYTF.